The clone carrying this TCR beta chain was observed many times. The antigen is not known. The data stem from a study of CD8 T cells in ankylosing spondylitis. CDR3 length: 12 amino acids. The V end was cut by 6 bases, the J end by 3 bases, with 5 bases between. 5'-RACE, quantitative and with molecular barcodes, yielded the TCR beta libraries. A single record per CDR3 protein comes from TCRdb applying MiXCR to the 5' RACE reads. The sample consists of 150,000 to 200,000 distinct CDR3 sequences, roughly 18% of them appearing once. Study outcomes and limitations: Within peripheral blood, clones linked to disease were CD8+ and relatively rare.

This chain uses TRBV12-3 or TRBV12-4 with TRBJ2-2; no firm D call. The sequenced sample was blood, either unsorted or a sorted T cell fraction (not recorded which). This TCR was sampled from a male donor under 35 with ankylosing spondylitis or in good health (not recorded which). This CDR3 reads CASRVDTGELFF. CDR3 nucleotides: TGTGCCAGCAGGGTGGACACCGGGGAGCTGTTTTTT.